The entry that follows covers one TCR beta chain sequence. Its antigen is not known. The sample originates from a study of OX40 agonist ivuxolimab in advanced cancers. Study-wide background: Every 2 weeks, ivuxolimab was infused into the patients intravenously at between 0.01 and 10 mg/kg. Study-wide results and limits: Clonal expansion by week 6 occurred in CD4+ and CD8+ blood T cells (at 0.1 to 3.0 mg/kg).

Germline V gives CDR1 MNHEY, CDR2 SVGAGI. Trimming shortened V by 6 bases and J by 0 bases, and 12 bases separated the two germline ends. This CDR3 is built from 15 residues. Using immunoSEQ multiplex PCR, the repertoire was profiled, and TCRdb retains in-frame clones only, with some absent. The table has around 79,000 clones, 86% seen once. This receptor was identified in an adult with an advanced solid tumor such as melanoma, head and neck, liver or kidney cancer. The V and J genes are TRBV6-5 and TRBJ1-5; D possibly corresponds to TRBD1 (5 bases). Sequences were derived from CD4+ or CD8+ T cells sorted from blood, sampled in a trial of the OX40 agonist ivuxolimab. CDR3 in amino acids: CASRRDGGSNQPQHF. CDR3 nucleotides: TGTGCCAGCAGGAGGGACGGAGGTAGCAATCAGCCCCAGCATTTT.